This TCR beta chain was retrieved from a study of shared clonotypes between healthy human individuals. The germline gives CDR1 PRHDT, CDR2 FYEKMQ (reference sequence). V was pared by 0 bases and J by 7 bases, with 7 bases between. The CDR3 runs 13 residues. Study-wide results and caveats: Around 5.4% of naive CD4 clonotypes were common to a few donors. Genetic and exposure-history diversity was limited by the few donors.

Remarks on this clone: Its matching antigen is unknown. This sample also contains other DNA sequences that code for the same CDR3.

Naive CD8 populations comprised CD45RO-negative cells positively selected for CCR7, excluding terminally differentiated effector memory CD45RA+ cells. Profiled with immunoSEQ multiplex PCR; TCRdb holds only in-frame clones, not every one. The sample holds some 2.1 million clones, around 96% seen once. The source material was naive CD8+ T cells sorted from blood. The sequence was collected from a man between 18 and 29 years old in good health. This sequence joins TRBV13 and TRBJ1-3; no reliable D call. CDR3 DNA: TGTGCCAGCAGCTTAGGCCCGGGGAACACCATATATTTT. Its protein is CASSLGPGNTIYF.